This T cell receptor (beta chain) was sequenced for a study of T cells in localized non-small cell lung cancer. Study-level points and caveats: Higher T cell density in the blood was associated with longer overall survival, whereas higher adjacent-lung clonality associated with shorter survival. Adjacent lung tissue had a median approximately 57 of the top 100 clones found in the tumor. T cell clonality was highest in uninvolved adjacent lung, above tumor.

In regard to this clone: The antigen remains unidentified.

Germline-derived CDR1 and CDR2 are MNHNS and SASEGT. The CDR3 contains 16 residues. V shed 0 bases and J 4 bases; nucleotides not matched to a gene: 8. Sequenced by immunoSEQ multiplex PCR; TCRdb stores in-frame clones only, minus some. The sample lists tens of thousands of clones; around 81% were seen once. The chain recombines TRBV6-1 with TRBJ2-7; 8 nucleotides line up with TRBD1. The TCR originated in a female donor over 55 with stage I lung adenocarcinoma. Specimen: peripheral blood, collected before any cancer treatment. DNA of the CDR3: TGTGCCAGCAGTGAAGCGCTACAGGGGGGTTCGTACGAGCAGTACTTC. Encoded protein: CASSEALQGGSYEQYF.